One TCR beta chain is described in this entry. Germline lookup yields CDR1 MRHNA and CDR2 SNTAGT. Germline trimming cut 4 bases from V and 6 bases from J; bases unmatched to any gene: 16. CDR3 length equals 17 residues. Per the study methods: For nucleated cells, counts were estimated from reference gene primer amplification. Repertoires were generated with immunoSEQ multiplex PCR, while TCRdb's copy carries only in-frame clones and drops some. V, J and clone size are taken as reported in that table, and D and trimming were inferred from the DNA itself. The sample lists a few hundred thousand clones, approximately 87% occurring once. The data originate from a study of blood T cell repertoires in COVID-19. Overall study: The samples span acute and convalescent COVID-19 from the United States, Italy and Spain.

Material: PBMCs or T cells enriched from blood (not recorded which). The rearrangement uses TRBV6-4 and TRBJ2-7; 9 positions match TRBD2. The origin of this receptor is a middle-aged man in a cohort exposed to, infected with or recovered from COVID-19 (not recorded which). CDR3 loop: CASSVPILAGGPCEQYF. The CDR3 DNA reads TGTGCCAGCAGTGTCCCAATTCTGGCGGGAGGGCCGTGCGAGCAGTACTTC.